These T cell receptor beta chains were read from a single sample in a study of T cells in tumors after PD-1 blockade. Repertoires were generated with immunoSEQ multiplex PCR, while TCRdb's copy carries only in-frame clones and drops some. This table has fewer than 8,000 clones, approximately 67% appearing once. The source was tumor tissue, collected after anti-PD-1 treatment. The receptor source for this set is a human donor with basal cell carcinoma. Each CDR3 is given with its conserved first and last residue. A D gene is named only where the DNA matches it firmly. Clone sizes are given selectively: once, few, many, or a class where the clone is expanded.

d_call j_call v_call clone_size cdr3_aa cdr3_nt
TRBD1 TRBJ1-4 TRBV25-1 once CASSGGQGGKLFF TGTGCCAGCAGTGGGGGACAGGGCGGAAAACTGTTTTTT
TRBD2 TRBJ2-3 TRBV9 . CASSGVGGSRPHSTDTQYF TGTGCCAGCAGCGGCGTGGGGGGGTCGCGGCCCCATAGCACAGATACGCAGTATTTT
TRBD1 TRBJ2-6 TRBV19 . CASSSRDRGWAGANVLTF TGTGCCAGTAGTAGCCGGGACAGGGGGTGGGCGGGGGCCAACGTCCTGACTTTC
TRBD2 TRBJ2-1 TRBV4-1 . CASSQGLAGSTYNEQFF TGCGCCAGCAGCCAAGGACTAGCGGGGTCCACCTACAATGAGCAGTTCTTC
TRBD1 TRBJ2-5 TRBV29-1 once CSVEDRDRGRETQYF TGCAGCGTTGAAGATCGTGACAGGGGGAGAGAGACCCAGTACTTC
. TRBJ2-6 TRBV5-1 . CASSSFSTSGANVLTF TGCGCCAGCAGTTCCTTTAGCACCTCTGGGGCCAACGTCCTGACTTTC
TRBD1 TRBJ1-4 TRBV9 . CASSATAGGAFEKLFF TGTGCCAGCAGCGCAACAGCAGGGGGCGCGTTTGAAAAACTGTTTTTT
. TRBJ1-6 TRBV14 once CASSPQATYNSPLHF TGTGCCAGCAGCCCCCAGGCAACTTATAATTCACCCCTCCACTTT
. TRBJ1-6 TRBV12-5 once CASGLSLRQPLHF TGTGCTAGTGGTTTGTCCCTTCGACAGCCCCTCCACTTT
. TRBJ2-3 TRBV3-1/TRBV3-2 . CASTSPRFTQYF TGTGCCAGCACCTCTCCTAGGTTTACGCAGTATTTT
TRBD2 TRBJ2-3 TRBV6-1 . CASSERASGTNYSSTDTQYF TGTGCCAGCAGTGAAAGGGCTAGCGGGACCAATTACTCTAGCACAGATACGCAGTATTTT
. TRBJ2-7 TRBV6-2/TRBV6-3 . CASSYARQVLRREQYF TGTGCCAGCAGTTATGCGAGACAGGTCCTCCGGAGGGAGCAGTACTTC
TRBD1 TRBJ2-7 TRBV6-2/TRBV6-3 . CASSRFRDRGSEQYF TGTGCCAGCAGCCGATTTCGGGACAGGGGGAGCGAGCAGTACTTC
. TRBJ2-2 TRBV5-1 . CASSLNPGQNTGELFF TGCGCCAGCAGCCTGAATCCGGGACAGAACACCGGGGAGCTGTTTTTT
TRBD2 TRBJ2-5 TRBV4-3 . CASSHRAGGRETQYF TGCGCCAGCAGCCACCGAGCGGGGGGGCGGGAGACCCAGTACTTC
. TRBJ1-5 TRBV7-2 once CASSLVAGGASNQPQHF TGTGCCAGCAGCTTAGTTGCGGGAGGGGCCAGCAATCAGCCCCAGCATTTT
. TRBJ2-5 TRBV7-9 once CASSLGSLLETQYF TGTGCCAGCAGCTTAGGGTCCTTGTTAGAGACCCAGTACTTC
. TRBJ2-5 TRBV6-5 . CASSSLQSQRRETQYF TGTGCCAGCAGTTCCCTTCAGTCCCAAAGGCGAGAGACCCAGTACTTC
TRBD1 TRBJ1-3 TRBV5-1 once CASSFGDRDGNTIYF TGCGCCAGCAGCTTCGGAGACAGGGACGGAAACACCATATATTTT
TRBD2 TRBJ2-2 TRBV30 . CAWGVLLGRSVTGELFF TGTGCCTGGGGGGTCCTGCTCGGGAGGTCGGTCACCGGGGAGCTGTTTTTT
. TRBJ1-1 TRBV7-9 . CASSLGLGGKAFF TGTGCCAGCAGCCTAGGGCTAGGAGGGAAAGCTTTCTTT
. TRBJ2-5 TRBV24-1 once CATSDLALEAQYF TGTGCCACCAGTGATTTGGCCCTTGAGGCCCAGTACTTC
TRBD2 TRBJ2-3 TRBV7-3 . CASSYTPPGSSGSTDTQYF TGTGCCAGCAGCTACACTCCGCCGGGCTCTAGCGGAAGCACAGATACGCAGTATTTT
TRBD1 TRBJ2-7 TRBV30 . CAWMETGHSYEQYF TGTGCCTGGATGGAGACAGGGCACTCCTACGAGCAGTACTTC
. TRBJ2-2 TRBV5-6 . CASSLVVTGELFF TGTGCCAGCAGCTTGGTCGTCACCGGGGAGCTGTTTTTT
. TRBJ2-7 TRBV18 . CASSPQQGPPLTQYF TGTGCCAGCTCACCACAGCAGGGGCCCCCTTTGACGCAGTACTTC